Each of the 22 T cell receptor beta chains below was sequenced from the same sample in a study of blood T cell repertoires in COVID-19. Sequenced by immunoSEQ multiplex PCR; TCRdb stores in-frame clones only, minus some. This table holds about 190,000 clones, roughly 87% found once. Source material: peripheral blood. These receptors came from a woman aged 60-75 years with COVID-19, enrolled during active disease.

The gene calls are TRBV19 and TRBJ1-2; 10 positions match TRBD1. Germline loops: CDR1 LNHDA, CDR2 SQIVND (reference sequence). The trim removed 5 bases at V and 5 bases at J, leaving 8 bases unmatched. This CDR3 region has 15 residues. The CDR3 DNA sequence: TGTGCCAGTAGTCCTGGGACAGGGGATTGGTATGGCTACACCTTC. Its translation is CASSPGTGDWYGYTF.

The chain joins TRBV18 to TRBJ1-4; D may be TRBD1 (6 bases). CDR3 size: 13 residues. Germline V gene lookup returns CDR1 KGHSH and CDR2 LQKENI. Between the trimmed V and J ends, which lost 4 bases and 5 bases, there was a span of 8 bases. The chain's CDR3 is CASSRTGNEKLFF. DNA for the CDR3: TGTGCCAGCTCACGAACAGGGAATGAAAAACTGTTTTTT.

This clone was detected once. This rearrangement joins TRBV30 to TRBJ1-3; tentative D call: TRBD1 (6 bases). This CDR3 region has 12 residues. Germline V CDR1 and CDR2: GTSNPN, SVGIG (reference sequence). The germline V and J ends were trimmed by 5 bases and 4 bases, with 9 bases remaining between them. This CDR3 reads CAWAGVGNTIYF. The CDR3 DNA is TGTGCCTGGGCAGGGGTCGGAAACACCATATATTTT.

The chain carries TRBV2 and TRBJ2-1; possible D gene TRBD2, 5 bases. The CDR3 runs to 12 residues. Trimming shortened V by 7 bases and J by 10 bases, and 14 bases separated the two germline ends. The germline CDR1 and CDR2 sequences are SNHLY and FYNNEI. CDR3 DNA sequence: TGTGCCAGCACCTATCGGGGTAGGGAGCAGTTCTTC. Its protein product is CASTYRGREQFF.

This clone showed up just a few times. The chain is built from TRBV4-1 and TRBJ1-2, with TRBD1 matching 7 bases. Per germline, CDR1 MGHRA and CDR2 YSYEKL. Trimming cost V 3 bases and J 2 bases; bases outside gene matches: 6. The CDR3 runs to 15 residues. CDR3 amino acids: CASSHAGTVNYGYTF. In nucleotides, the CDR3 is TGCGCCAGCAGCCACGCCGGGACAGTAAACTATGGCTACACCTTC.

V gene TRBV19 combines with J gene TRBJ2-2; 7 nucleotides align to TRBD1. The CDR3 has 14 amino acids. Germline CDR1 is LNHDA and CDR2 is SQIVND (reference sequence). V shed 6 bases, J shed 6 bases, and the junction held 7 bases outside the gene matches. The CDR3 loop reads CASSLTGSAGELFF. The CDR3 coding sequence is TGTGCCAGTAGCCTGACAGGGAGTGCCGGGGAGCTGTTTTTT.

J is TRBJ2-7 and V is TRBV9, with D possibly being TRBD2 (5 bases). Between the trimmed V and J ends, which lost 2 bases and 5 bases, there was a span of 14 bases. The CDR3 contains 14 residues. Germline V gene lookup returns CDR1 SGDLS and CDR2 YYNGEE. CDR3 DNA sequence: TGTGCCAGCAGCGTCAGACCGGACGGGGACGAGCAGTACTTC. Translation: CASSVRPDGDEQYF.

The rearrangement links TRBV5-1 to TRBJ1-1, with D perhaps matching TRBD1 (5 bases). CDR3 length: 17 residues. The V and J ends lost 0 bases and 3 bases respectively, with 18 bases between them. In germline, CDR1 is SGHRS, CDR2 YFSETQ. The CDR3 DNA is TGCGCCAGCAGCTTGGGGTTACAAGTAGGGGCTTACACTGAAGCTTTCTTT. Its translation is CASSLGLQVGAYTEAFF.

Concerning this clone: One end of the junction does not line up with germline, which may come from a read error. J is TRBJ2-1 and V is TRBV7-7; the match to TRBD1 covers 8 bases. Per germline, CDR1 SSHAT and CDR2 FNYEAQ (reference sequence). This CDR3 is 13 amino acids long. The CDR3, as DNA: TGTGCTAGCAGCTTCGACAGGGGTAATGAGCAGTTCTTC. This sequence encodes CASSFDRGNEQFF.

The chain couples TRBV6-2 or TRBV6-3 to TRBJ1-6; D possibly corresponds to TRBD1 (5 bases). Germline V gene lookup returns CDR1 MNHEY and CDR2 SVGEGT. V was cut by 6 bases and J by 4 bases, with 10 bases left in between. The CDR3 totals 14 residues. The CDR3 here is CASSSQEYNSPLHF. For the CDR3, the DNA is TGTGCCAGCAGCTCACAGGAGTATAATTCACCCCTCCACTTT.

The table lists this clone with a count of one. J is TRBJ1-1 and V is TRBV5-1; D remains ambiguous. The length of the CDR3 is 13 residues. V dropped 3 bases and J dropped 2 bases, with 8 bases sitting between them. CDR1 and CDR2 from the germline V gene are SGHRS and YFSETQ. The DNA for the CDR3 is TGCGCCAGCAGCTCGAACAGTAACACTGAAGCTTTCTTT. It specifies CASSSNSNTEAFF. The complete variable domain, with remaining parts taken from reference TRBV5-1 and TRBJ1-1, reads KAGVTQTPRYLIKTRGQQVTLSCSPISGHRSVSWYQQTPGQGLQFLFEYFSETQRNKGNFPGRFSGRQFSNSRSEMNVSTLELGDSALYLCASSSNSNTEAFFGQGTRLTVV.

The chain carries TRBV6-2 or TRBV6-3 and TRBJ1-2, with 12 nucleotides matching TRBD1. This CDR3 region has 17 residues. The V gene end was trimmed by 2 bases and the J gene end by 1 base; junction bases not matched to a gene: 5. Germline V gene lookup returns CDR1 MNHEY and CDR2 SVGEGT. CDR3 DNA sequence: TGTGCCAGCAGTTACGTGGGACAGGGGGCTGGTAACTATGGCTACACCTTC. Translated: CASSYVGQGAGNYGYTF.

This chain joins TRBV11-2 and TRBJ1-2; the match to TRBD1 covers 8 bases. After removal of 2 bases from V and 6 bases from J, the junction contained 8 bases not matched to a gene. This CDR3 contains 15 residues. CDR1 SGHAT and CDR2 FQNNGV come from the germline V gene. The CDR3 region has the DNA TGTGCCAGCAGCTTAACTGGACAGGGAATGGATGGCTACACCTTC. Translating it yields CASSLTGQGMDGYTF.

This chain uses TRBV19 with TRBJ1-2; 7 nucleotides align to TRBD1. The CDR3 runs to 13 residues. Trimming cost V 5 bases and J 4 bases; bases outside gene matches: 4. The germline CDR1 and CDR2 sequences are LNHDA and SQIVND (reference sequence). The CDR3 DNA reads as TGTGCCAGTAGTGAGGGGGCGGGCTATGGCTACACCTTC. This gives the protein CASSEGAGYGYTF.

V is TRBV19 and J is TRBJ2-4; the D is unclear. The germline gives CDR1 LNHDA, CDR2 SQIVND (reference sequence). This CDR3 region has 16 residues. V was shortened by 5 bases and J by 0 bases, with 14 bases between the two germline ends. CDR3: CASSPNPAGAKNIQYF. CDR3 DNA sequence: TGTGCCAGTAGTCCTAATCCCGCCGGAGCCAAAAACATTCAGTACTTC. Complete variable domain (other parts from reference TRBV19 and TRBJ2-4): DGGITQSPKYLFRKEGQNVTLSCEQNLNHDAMYWYRQDPGQGLRLIYYSQIVNDFQKGDIAEGYSVSREKKESFPLTVTSAQKNPTAFYLCASSPNPAGAKNIQYFGAGTRLSVL.

CDR3 amino acids: CASSFMREQFF. The DNA for the CDR3 is TGTGCCAGCAGTTTTATGCGGGAGCAGTTCTTC. V usage is TRBV12-3 or TRBV12-4 and J usage is TRBJ2-1, with no clear D. There are 11 residues in the CDR3. Trimming removed 3 bases at V and 10 bases at J, with 7 bases between.

This sequence joins TRBV10-3 and TRBJ1-2, with D tentatively TRBD1 (5 bases). The V gene's germline CDR1 is ENHRY and CDR2 SYGVKD. The CDR3 consists of 15 residues. V lost 6 bases and J lost 8, with 22 bases in between. CDR3 DNA sequence: TGTGCCATCAGCCCCCAGGGTTCCCTCGGCGGAGGCTACACCTTC. This encodes CAISPQGSLGGGYTF.

The V gene is TRBV12-5, the J gene TRBJ2-7; 8 bases are shared with TRBD2. This CDR3 comprises 15 residues. V shed 4 bases, J shed 3 bases, and the junction held 8 bases outside the gene matches. In germline, CDR1 is LGHNT, CDR2 FRNRAP. This CDR3 is CASGSHPAGGYEQYF. The DNA for the CDR3 is TGTGCTAGTGGTTCCCACCCTGCGGGAGGCTACGAGCAGTACTTC.

The chain uses TRBV28 and TRBJ1-2, with 8 bases that match TRBD1. The CDR3 totals 14 residues. Germline CDR1 MDHEN, CDR2 SYDVKM. V was clipped by 2 bases and J by 4 bases; unmatched bases: 3. The CDR3 DNA reads as TGTGCCAGCAGTTTACCAGGGGGCGGCTATGGCTACACCTTC. As protein: CASSLPGGGYGYTF.

The rearrangement joins TRBV6-5 to TRBJ2-7; tentative D call: TRBD2 (6 bases). This CDR3 has 14 amino acids. Deletions cut 5 bases from V and 1 base from J, with 12 bases between. The V gene's germline CDR1 is MNHEY and CDR2 SVGAGI. The CDR3 reads CASSPAGLSYEQYF. The CDR3 DNA is TGTGCCAGCAGTCCCGCGGGACTTTCCTACGAGCAGTACTTC.

In this sample, this clone turned up a few times. The chain has TRBV9 and TRBJ1-3; TRBD1 matches at 7 bases. J lost 3 bases, V lost 7 bases, and 1 base had no gene match. CDR1 and CDR2 from the germline V gene are SGDLS and YYNGEE. This CDR3 has 12 amino acids. Written as DNA, the CDR3 is TGTGCCAGCGGGACAGATGGAAACACCATATATTTT. Translated, it gives CASGTDGNTIYF.

The chain is built from TRBV7-9 and TRBJ1-6; D not resolved. CDR1 is SEHNR and CDR2 is FQNEAQ in the germline V gene (reference sequence). V was clipped by 5 bases and J by 10 bases, with 12 bases between them. The CDR3 covers 13 residues. The CDR3 region is CASSRFESSPLHF. The CDR3 region has the DNA TGTGCCAGCAGCCGCTTCGAAAGCTCACCCCTCCACTTT.